Listed below are T cell receptor beta chains from one sample, sequenced in a study of T cells after yellow fever vaccination. TCRdb reprocessed the 5' RACE reads with MiXCR, giving one entry per CDR3 protein. The table lists 250,000 to 350,000 distinct CDR3 sequences, approximately 4.3% of them singletons. The sample was PBMCs, taken 15 days after the yellow fever booster vaccination. These receptors were collected from a man aged 18 to 29 who received the YFV17D yellow fever vaccine. The CDR3 runs from the conserved cysteine through the conserved F or W. The D gene is left open where the match is weak. A row's size may be missing; if present it is once, few, many or a size class.

>.|many|TRBJ2-4|TRBV20-1
TGCAGTGCTAGAGATCTAGACTCTCTAGCCAAAAACATTCAGTACTTC
CSARDLDSLAKNIQYF
>TRBD2|few|TRBJ2-1|TRBV6-5
TGTGCCAGCAGTTACTCGGGACTAGTGAACAATGAGCAGTTCTTC
CASSYSGLVNNEQFF
>TRBD2|many|TRBJ2-3|TRBV7-2
TGTGCCAGCAGCCAGGACAGACTAGCGGGGGACACCACAGATACGCAGTATTTT
CASSQDRLAGDTTDTQYF
>.|many|TRBJ2-1|TRBV12-3/TRBV12-4
TGTGCCAGCGGAACAGTAATGGGGCAGTTCTTC
CASGTVMGQFF
>.|many|TRBJ1-3|TRBV7-9
TGTGCCAGCAGCTTTACACGACCTGGAAACACCATATATTTT
CASSFTRPGNTIYF
>TRBD2|.|TRBJ2-1|TRBV3-1
TGTGCCAGCAGCCAAGATTGGAGAGCGGGGGCCTACAATGAGCAGTTCTTC
CASSQDWRAGAYNEQFF
>.|few|TRBJ1-1|TRBV7-3
TGTGCCAGCAGCTTAAGGGGCGTTCCCACTGAAGCTTTCTTT
CASSLRGVPTEAFF
>.|many|TRBJ2-2|TRBV20-1
TGCAGTGCTCCTAAACCTTATCAGACCGGGGAGCTGTTTTTT
CSAPKPYQTGELFF
>TRBD1|many|TRBJ2-7|TRBV6-5
TGTGCCAGCAGTTCCCGACCCGGGACAGATTACGAGCAGTACTTC
CASSSRPGTDYEQYF
>.|few|TRBJ2-1|TRBV12-5
TGTGCTAGTGGTTCGGTGGATGAGCAGTTCTTC
CASGSVDEQFF
>.|few|TRBJ1-6|TRBV5-6
TGTGCCAGCAGCCCACCTCCAGGGAATTCACCCCTCCACTTT
CASSPPPGNSPLHF
>.|few|TRBJ2-6|TRBV3-1
TGTGCCAGCAGCCGGACTGGGAGCTCTGGGGCCAACGTCCTGACTTTC
CASSRTGSSGANVLTF
>TRBD1|few|TRBJ1-3|TRBV5-4
TGTGCCAGCAGCTTGGCCGGGGGACAGGGGGGACCAATCTCTGGAAACACCATATATTTT
CASSLAGGQGGPISGNTIYF
>.|many|TRBJ1-3|TRBV6-5
TGTGCCACGGGGCAAGGAAACACCATATATTTT
CATGQGNTIYF
>.|few|TRBJ2-7|TRBV10-2
TGCGCCAGCAGAACCGGGACGGAGATCTACGAGCAGTACTTC
CASRTGTEIYEQYF
>.|many|TRBJ1-1|TRBV10-2
TGCGCCAGCACCTCAGAGTTGAACACTGAAGCTTTCTTT
CASTSELNTEAFF
>.|few|TRBJ2-1|TRBV7-2
TGTGCCAGCAGCTTACGTGCAGTCTCCTACAATGAGCAGTTCTTC
CASSLRAVSYNEQFF
>.|.|TRBJ2-7|TRBV7-9
TGTGCCGGATCTCGATTGAACTACGAGCAGTACTTC
CAGSRLNYEQYF
>.|many|TRBJ2-1|TRBV20-1
TGCAGCTTCGCGGGCAATGAGCAGTTCTTC
CSFAGNEQFF
>.|few|TRBJ2-1|TRBV28
TGTGCCAGCAGTTCCGGGGATGTTTCCTACAATGAGCAGTTCTTC
CASSSGDVSYNEQFF
>.|.|TRBJ2-6|TRBV11-2
TGTGCCAGCAGCTTAGGCGGACTCTCTGGGGCCAACGTCCTGACTTTC
CASSLGGLSGANVLTF
>.|many|TRBJ2-5|TRBV5-1
TGCGCCAGCAGCCCCGGGACACTCCAAGAGACCCAGTACTTC
CASSPGTLQETQYF
>.|few|TRBJ2-5|TRBV4-1
TGCGCCAGCAGCCAACTAGGACTGCTTAAAGAGACCCAGTACTTC
CASSQLGLLKETQYF
>.|few|TRBJ2-6|TRBV5-1
TGCGCCAGCTCATCCTTCGCTATTTTGATTACTGGGGCCAACGTCCTGACTTTC
CASSSFAILITGANVLTF
>.|many|TRBJ2-5|TRBV5-1
TGCGCCAGCAGCTTTAAAGAGACCCAGTACTTC
CASSFKETQYF
>.|.|TRBJ1-1|TRBV4-1
TGCGCCAGCAGCCAAGGCCCTACGGGTAACACTGAAGCTTTCTTT
CASSQGPTGNTEAFF
>.|many|TRBJ1-1|TRBV29-1
TGCAGCGTTCACCGGGCCACTGAAGCTTTCTTT
CSVHRATEAFF
>TRBD1|few|TRBJ1-4|TRBV10-3
TGTGCCATCACCCGGGACAGGGGAGAAAAACTGTTTTTT
CAITRDRGEKLFF
>.|.|TRBJ1-2|TRBV7-9
TGTGCCAGCAGCTATAGACAGAGCCCAGACCGTGGCTACACCTTC
CASSYRQSPDRGYTF
>TRBD1|once|TRBJ1-1|TRBV30
TGTGCCTGGAGTGTACCGGGACAGCTGAACACTGAAGCTTTCTTT
CAWSVPGQLNTEAFF
>.|many|TRBJ2-3|TRBV27
TGTGCCAGCAGTTTAGGGGCCCTGGATACGCAGTATTTT
CASSLGALDTQYF
>TRBD1|many|TRBJ2-4|TRBV3-1
TGTGCCAGCGGCAGGGGGCGCGAAAACATTCAGTACTTC
CASGRGRENIQYF
>TRBD2|.|TRBJ2-1|TRBV10-3
TGTGCCATCAGTGCTAGCGGGGGGCAGGGGTACCATGAGCAGTTCTTC
CAISASGGQGYHEQFF
>TRBD1|few|TRBJ1-1|TRBV4-1
TGCGCCAGCAGCCAAGAGGAGGGGGCCTTGAACACTGAAGCTTTCTTT
CASSQEEGALNTEAFF
>TRBD1|many|TRBJ1-3|TRBV20-1
TGCAGTGCTACGGGACAGGGAAAGGGGATATCTGGAAACACCATATATTTT
CSATGQGKGISGNTIYF
>.|many|TRBJ1-2|TRBV29-1
TGCAGCGCCGCCCCGGGGGCCGACTATGGCTACACCTTC
CSAAPGADYGYTF
>.|many|TRBJ1-1|TRBV5-1
TGCGCCAGCAGCTTGGCACAGACAATCGGCACTGAAGCTTTCTTT
CASSLAQTIGTEAFF
>.|.|TRBJ1-1|TRBV20-1
TGCAGTGCTAGACTCCTCTCATCTGAAGCTTTCTTT
CSARLLSSEAFF
>TRBD1|.|TRBJ2-7|TRBV6-2/TRBV6-3
TGTGCCAGCAGATTCGGACAGGGGGGTACAAGGCAGTACTTC
CASRFGQGGTRQYF
>.|many|TRBJ1-1|TRBV12-3/TRBV12-4
TGTGCCAGCACCTTGCAAGGGAACACTGAAGCTTTCTTT
CASTLQGNTEAFF
>.|.|TRBJ1-1|TRBV20-1
TGCAGTGCTGTTTCGTACACGACAAAACTACGAAACACTGAAGCTTTCTTT
CSAVSYTTKLRNTEAFF
>.|many|TRBJ1-1|TRBV5-5
TGTGCCAGCAGTGGGCGGGGCCTCACTGAAGCTTTCTTT
CASSGRGLTEAFF
>.|.|TRBJ2-5|TRBV7-9
TGTGCCAGCAGCTTAAGGACTCGATCTCCAGAGACCCAGTACTTC
CASSLRTRSPETQYF